This T cell receptor beta chain was documented in a study of cytomegalovirus exposure and HLA in healthy donors. Whole-study context: The same platform was used for the approximately 110 validation repertoires and the roughly 640 first-cohort repertoires, a later analysis reported.

The study's findings and limits: Confirmation in vitro established that a few CMV-associated chains were specific for CMV antigens. Usually a TCR sequence was rare, but some public TCRs were found in many donors. Investigators reported under 200 TCR beta chains as tied to cytomegalovirus.

Details on this clone: Its antigen is unidentified.

The germline CDR1 and CDR2 sequences are SGDLS and YYNGEE. The CDR3 contains 14 residues. With 0 bases clipped from V and 6 bases from J, the junction kept 3 bases outside the gene matches. TCRdb's table, derived via immunoSEQ multiplex PCR, lists solely in-frame clones and lacks some. The sample lists some 290,000 clones; approximately 88% were seen once. The receptor's source is a man aged 25 to 40 in good health and CMV-seronegative. Specimen: PBMCs. J is TRBJ2-1 and V is TRBV9, with 7 bases fitting TRBD1. CDR3 residues: CASSVGQGSNEQFF. In DNA, the CDR3 is TGTGCCAGCAGCGTAGGACAGGGAAGCAATGAGCAGTTCTTC.